The 17 T cell receptor beta chains in this list originate from one sample, sequenced in a study of T cell repertoires in cytomegalovirus infection (dated by TCRdb to the late 2010s). Reads for this sample came from an Illumina HiSeq 1500. The public reads were reprocessed in TCRdb via fastp at Q25 and MiXCR, keeping in-frame beta chains. Every entry covers one CDR3 protein and lists the most common genes and DNA from its rows. The sample data list some 240,000 distinct CDR3 sequences, and about a sixth of these were observed just once. The leading ten clones occupy around 47% of the sample. Sample: CD8+ T cells from PBMCs. Every receptor here comes from a human donor in good health (CMV status not recorded). Some clones in this sample may be carry-over from other donors' samples.

The rearrangement uses TRBV29-1 and TRBJ2-7; no reliable D call. Trimming cost V 4 bases and J 2 bases, with 9 bases left between them. The germline V gene has CDR1 SQVTM and CDR2 ANQGSEA. The CDR3 is 12 residues long. CDR3 coding DNA: TGCAGCGTTGTGGCGGCTACCTACGAGCAGTACTTC. Translation: CSVVAATYEQYF.

This clonotype came up many times. The chain combines TRBV7-6 with TRBJ1-4; no firm D call. Trimming cost V 3 bases and J 8 bases, with 13 bases left between them. Looked up from germline, CDR1 is SGHVS and CDR2 is FNYEAQ. The CDR3 spans 14 residues. Here the CDR3 reads CASSFPDRGEKLFF. The CDR3 DNA follows: TGTGCCAGCAGCTTCCCGGACCGTGGGGAAAAACTGTTTTTT.

This clonotype was observed a handful of times. The V and J genes are TRBV6-1 and TRBJ1-5; no clear D. The CDR3 contains 15 residues. V shed 1 base and J shed 3 bases, with 10 bases lying between them. Germline CDR1 MNHNS, CDR2 SASEGT. CDR3 sequence: CASSEGHRNNQPQHF. CDR3 bases: TGTGCCAGCAGTGAAGGACACCGGAACAATCAGCCCCAGCATTTT.

Only a few counts were recorded for this clonotype. The chain couples TRBV4-1 to TRBJ1-1, with 7 bases fitting TRBD1. V trimming: 3 bases; J trimming: 8 bases; junction bases outside the gene matches: 3. The CDR3 totals 12 residues. Germline V gene data show CDR1 as MGHRA and CDR2 as YSYEKL. The CDR3 region has the DNA TGCGCCAGCAGCCAGTACAGGGGAGAAGCTTTCTTT. Amino acid sequence: CASSQYRGEAFF.

This clonotype was seen at least ten times. The chain combines TRBV7-2 with TRBJ2-7, with D uncertain. The CDR3 contains 16 residues. Trimming cost V 2 bases and J 3 bases, with 17 bases left between them. CDR1 is SGHTA and CDR2 is FQGNSA in the germline V gene. CDR3 DNA sequence: TGTGCCAGCAGCTTAACCCCCCCGGTCTCCAGCTACGAGCAGTACTTC. Its translation is CASSLTPPVSSYEQYF.

The sample holds many counts of this clonotype. The chain carries TRBV7-6 and TRBJ2-3, with D hard to call. Germline CDR1 and CDR2: SGHVS and FNYEAQ. V lost 4 bases, J lost 2 bases, and 10 bases lay in between. CDR3 length: 14 residues. CDR3 protein: CASSSRSVTDTQYF. The CDR3 DNA follows: TGTGCCAGCAGCTCACGCAGTGTCACAGATACGCAGTATTTT.

This clonotype was seen at least ten times. V usage is TRBV7-6 and J usage is TRBJ1-4; D unclear. Trimming cost V 1 base and J 5 bases, with 11 bases left between them. The germline CDR1 and CDR2 sequences are SGHVS and FNYEAQ. The CDR3 has 15 amino acids. The CDR3 region has the DNA TGTGCCAGCAGCTTAGATCCAGGAGAAAATGAAAAACTGTTTTTT. Protein sequence: CASSLDPGENEKLFF.

The chain uses TRBV7-3 and TRBJ2-1, with 9 positions matching TRBD2. Germline V lookup: CDR1 SGHTA, CDR2 FQGTGA. With 6 bases clipped from V and 14 bases from J, the junction kept 11 bases outside the gene matches. This CDR3 has 13 amino acids. The CDR3 nucleotides are TGTGCCAGCAGTTCGATTCAGCGGGGGGAAAAGTTCTTC. Protein product: CASSSIQRGEKFF. Full variable domain (outside the CDR3, taken from reference TRBV7-3 and TRBJ2-1): GAGVSQTPSNKVTEKGKYVELRCDPISGHTALYWYRQSLGQGPEFLIYFQGTGAADDSGLPNDRFFAVRPEGSVSTLKIQRTERGDSAVYLCASSSIQRGEKFFGPGTRLTVL.

This chain uses TRBV27 with TRBJ1-6; 7 bases align to TRBD1. V was pared by 4 bases and J by 10 bases, with 7 bases of the junction left unmatched. The CDR3 length is 14 residues. The germline V gene has CDR1 MNHEY and CDR2 SMNVEV (reference sequence). The CDR3 coding sequence is TGTGCCAGCAGTTCTAGGACAGGCCTGTCACCCCTCCACTTT. The encoded protein is CASSSRTGLSPLHF.

This clonotype showed up just a few times. This rearrangement joins TRBV4-1 to TRBJ2-2; D is possibly TRBD1 (5 bases). Per the germline V gene, CDR1 is MGHRA and CDR2 is YSYEKL. V was pared by 0 bases and J by 4 bases, with 9 bases between. There are 15 residues in the CDR3. The CDR3 nucleotides are TGCGCCAGCAGCCAAGAGCCAGGGATCACCGGGGAGCTGTTTTTT. This codes for CASSQEPGITGELFF.

The chain recombines TRBV28 with TRBJ1-2, with 8 nucleotides matching TRBD1. J lost 3 bases, V lost 6 bases, and 9 bases had no gene match. Germline values: CDR1 MDHEN, CDR2 SYDVKM. CDR3 length: 15 residues. This CDR3 is CASRVQGGGYYGYTF. The CDR3 bases are TGTGCCAGCAGGGTACAGGGGGGAGGGTACTATGGCTACACCTTC.

Ten or more counts support this clonotype. Here the CDR3 reads CASSPEDYNEQFF. Written as DNA, the CDR3 is TGTGCCAGCAGCCCCGAAGATTACAATGAGCAGTTCTTC. The V gene is TRBV7-9, the J gene TRBJ2-1; D uncertain. The CDR3 spans 13 residues. Germline-derived CDR1 and CDR2 are SEHNR and FQNEAQ (reference sequence). Trimming pared 5 bases from V and 4 bases from J, leaving 9 bases between.

The table lists this clonotype with a few counts. This rearrangement joins TRBV7-6 to TRBJ2-7; 12 bases fit TRBD1. Trimming cost V 1 base and J 7 bases; bases outside gene matches: 11. The CDR3 is 17 residues long. Germline V gene lookup returns CDR1 SGHVS and CDR2 FNYEAQ. In nucleotides, the CDR3 is TGTGCCAGCAGCTTAGGGGTCGGCGGGACAGGGGGCCAAGAGCAGTACTTC. Its translation: CASSLGVGGTGGQEQYF.

This clonotype was found a few times. The chain carries TRBV6-2 or TRBV6-3 and TRBJ1-6, with 9 bases that match TRBD1. In germline, CDR1 is MNHEY, CDR2 SVGEGT. The CDR3 runs to 14 residues. The trim removed 7 bases at V and 8 bases at J, leaving 6 bases unmatched. The CDR3 loop reads CASTPGQGDSPLHF. The CDR3 DNA reads TGTGCCAGCACCCCGGGACAGGGTGATTCACCCCTCCACTTT.

The rearrangement uses TRBV5-6 and TRBJ2-3; tentative D call: TRBD2 (6 bases). Trimming shortened V by 2 bases and J by 2 bases, and 15 bases separated the two germline ends. The CDR3 has 16 amino acids. The V gene's germline CDR1 is SGHDT and CDR2 YYEEEE. CDR3 protein: CASSFWEVPDTDTQYF. CDR3 nucleotides: TGTGCCAGCAGCTTCTGGGAGGTCCCCGACACAGATACGCAGTATTTT.

This clonotype showed up just a few times. The J gene is TRBJ2-1, the V gene TRBV27; possibly TRBD1 or TRBD2 for D (5 bases each). This CDR3 has 21 amino acids. The V end lost 3 bases, the J end lost 4 bases, and 31 bases lay between the germline ends. In germline, CDR1 is MNHEY, CDR2 SMNVEV (reference sequence). CDR3 sequence (DNA): TGTGCCAGCAGTTTCCTCCCTCCTACGGGGCAGGCAAGTTTTAGGTACAATGAGCAGTTCTTC. It codes for CASSFLPPTGQASFRYNEQFF.

The gene calls are TRBV5-5 and TRBJ2-1; D is perhaps TRBD2 (6 bases). Per the germline V gene, CDR1 is SGHKS and CDR2 is YYEKEE (reference sequence). Between the trimmed V and J ends, which lost 6 bases and 7 bases, there was a span of 17 bases. There are 14 residues in the CDR3. Here the CDR3 reads CASTPWDLANEQFF. CDR3 nucleotides: TGTGCCAGCACCCCGTGGGACTTGGCGAATGAGCAGTTCTTC.